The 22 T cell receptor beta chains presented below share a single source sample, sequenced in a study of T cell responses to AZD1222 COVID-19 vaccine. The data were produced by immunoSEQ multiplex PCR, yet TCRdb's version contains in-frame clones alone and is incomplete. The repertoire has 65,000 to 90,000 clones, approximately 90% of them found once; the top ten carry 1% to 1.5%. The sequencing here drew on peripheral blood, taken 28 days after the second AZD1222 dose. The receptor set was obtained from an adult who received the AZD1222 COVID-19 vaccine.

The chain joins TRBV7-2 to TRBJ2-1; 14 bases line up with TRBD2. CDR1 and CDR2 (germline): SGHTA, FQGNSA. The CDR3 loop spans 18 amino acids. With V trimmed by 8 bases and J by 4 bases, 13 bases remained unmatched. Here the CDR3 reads CASQRGLAGEGGYNEQFF. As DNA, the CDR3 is TGTGCCAGCCAGCGGGGACTAGCGGGAGAGGGAGGTTACAATGAGCAGTTCTTC.

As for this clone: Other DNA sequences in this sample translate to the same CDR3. The CDR3 loop reads CASSPEGNQPQHF. The DNA for the CDR3 is TGTGCCAGCTCACCAGAAGGGAATCAGCCCCAGCATTTT. The chain combines TRBV18 with TRBJ1-5; D uncertain. Germline loops: CDR1 KGHSH, CDR2 LQKENI. V was clipped by 2 bases and J by 4 bases, with 6 bases between them. The CDR3 sequence is 13 residues long.

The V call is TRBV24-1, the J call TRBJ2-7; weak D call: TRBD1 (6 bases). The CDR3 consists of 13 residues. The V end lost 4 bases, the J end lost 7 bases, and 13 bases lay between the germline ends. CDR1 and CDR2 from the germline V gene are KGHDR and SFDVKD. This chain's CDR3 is CATSETGFAEQYF. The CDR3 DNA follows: TGTGCCACCAGTGAAACAGGGTTCGCGGAGCAGTACTTC.

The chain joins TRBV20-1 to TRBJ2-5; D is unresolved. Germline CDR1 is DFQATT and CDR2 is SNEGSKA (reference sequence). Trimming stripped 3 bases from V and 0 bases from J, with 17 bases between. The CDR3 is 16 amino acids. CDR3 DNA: TGCAGTGCTAGTGATTCGGGCTACCCCCACCAAGAGACCCAGTACTTC. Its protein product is CSASDSGYPHQETQYF.

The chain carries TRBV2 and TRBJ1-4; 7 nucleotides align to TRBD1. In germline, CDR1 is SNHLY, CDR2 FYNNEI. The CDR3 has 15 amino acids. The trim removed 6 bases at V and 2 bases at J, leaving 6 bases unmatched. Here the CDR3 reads CASRDPGQTNEKLFF. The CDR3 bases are TGTGCCAGCAGGGACCCGGGACAGACTAATGAAAAACTGTTTTTT.

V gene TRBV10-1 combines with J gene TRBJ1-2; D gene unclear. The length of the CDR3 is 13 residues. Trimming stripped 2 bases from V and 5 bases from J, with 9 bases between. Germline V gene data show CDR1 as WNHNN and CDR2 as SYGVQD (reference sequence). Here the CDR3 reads CASSERRGYGYTF. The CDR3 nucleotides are TGCGCCAGCAGTGAGAGGCGCGGGTATGGCTACACCTTC.

In DNA, the CDR3 is TGTGCCAGCAGCTTAGCATGGGGGGCCGGCCAAGAGACCCAGTACTTC. It yields the protein CASSLAWGAGQETQYF. This sequence joins TRBV7-8 and TRBJ2-5, with D perhaps matching TRBD1 or TRBD2 (6 bases each). Germline V gene sequence: CDR1 SGHVS, CDR2 FQNEAQ. The V end lost 0 bases, the J end lost 1 base, and 12 bases lay between the germline ends. CDR3 size: 16 residues.

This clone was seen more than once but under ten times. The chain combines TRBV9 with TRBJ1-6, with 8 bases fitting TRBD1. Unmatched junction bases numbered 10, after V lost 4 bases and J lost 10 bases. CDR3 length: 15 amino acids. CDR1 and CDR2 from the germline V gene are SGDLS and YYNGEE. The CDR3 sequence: CASSPDRGPGSPLHF. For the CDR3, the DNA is TGTGCCAGCAGCCCTGACAGGGGACCGGGGTCACCCCTCCACTTT.

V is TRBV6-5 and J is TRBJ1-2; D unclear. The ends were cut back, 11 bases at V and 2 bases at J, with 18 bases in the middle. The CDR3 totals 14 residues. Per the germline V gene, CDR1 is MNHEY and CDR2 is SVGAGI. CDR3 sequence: CASWRAGRNYGYTF. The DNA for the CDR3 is TGTGCCTCCTGGAGGGCAGGCAGAAACTATGGCTACACCTTC.

The CDR3 DNA sequence: TGTGCCAGCAGTTTAGGGGAGCCGAGACTAGCGAACTACAATGAGCAGTTCTTC. Translating it yields CASSLGEPRLANYNEQFF. The chain is built from TRBV27 and TRBJ2-1, with TRBD2 matching 8 bases. V lost 2 bases to trimming and J lost 3 bases; unmatched junction nucleotides: 12. The CDR3 loop spans 18 amino acids. Germline CDR1 and CDR2: MNHEY and SMNVEV (reference sequence).

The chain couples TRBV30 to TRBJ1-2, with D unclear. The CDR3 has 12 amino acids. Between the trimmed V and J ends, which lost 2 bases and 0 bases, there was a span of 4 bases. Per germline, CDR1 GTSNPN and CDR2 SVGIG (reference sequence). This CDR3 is CAWSPPNYGYTF. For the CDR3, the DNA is TGTGCCTGGAGTCCCCCTAACTATGGCTACACCTTC.

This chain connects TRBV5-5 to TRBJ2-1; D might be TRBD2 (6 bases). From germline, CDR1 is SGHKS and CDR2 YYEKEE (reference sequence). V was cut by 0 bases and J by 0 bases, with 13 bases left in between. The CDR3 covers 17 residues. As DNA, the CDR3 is TGTGCCAGCAGCTTGGAGGGCGGGGCGTACTCCTACAATGAGCAGTTCTTC. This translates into CASSLEGGAYSYNEQFF.

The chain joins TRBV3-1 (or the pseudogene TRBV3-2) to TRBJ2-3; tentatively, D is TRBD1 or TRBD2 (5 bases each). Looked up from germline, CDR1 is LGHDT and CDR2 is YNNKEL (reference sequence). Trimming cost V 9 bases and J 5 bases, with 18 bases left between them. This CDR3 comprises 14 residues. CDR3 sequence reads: CARASGDDLDTQYF. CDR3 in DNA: TGTGCCAGGGCCTCCGGGGACGACTTAGATACGCAGTATTTT.

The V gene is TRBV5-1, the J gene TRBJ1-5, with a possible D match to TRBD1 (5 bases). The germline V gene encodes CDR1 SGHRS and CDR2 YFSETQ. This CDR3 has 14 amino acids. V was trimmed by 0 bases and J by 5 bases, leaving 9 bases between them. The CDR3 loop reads CASSLEAGYQPQHF. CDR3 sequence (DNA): TGCGCCAGCAGCTTGGAGGCAGGGTATCAGCCCCAGCATTTT.

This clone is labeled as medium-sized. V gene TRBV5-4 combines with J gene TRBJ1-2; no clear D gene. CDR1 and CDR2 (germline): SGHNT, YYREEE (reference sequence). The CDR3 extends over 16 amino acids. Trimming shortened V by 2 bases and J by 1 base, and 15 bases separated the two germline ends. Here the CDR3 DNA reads TGTGCCAGCAGCTTCGAGAACAGAGAGCTTAACTATGGCTACACCTTC. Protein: CASSFENRELNYGYTF.

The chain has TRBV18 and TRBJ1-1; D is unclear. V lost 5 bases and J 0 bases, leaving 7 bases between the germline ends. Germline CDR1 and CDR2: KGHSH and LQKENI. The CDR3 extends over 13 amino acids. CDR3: CASSNDMNTEAFF. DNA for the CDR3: TGTGCCAGCTCAAACGATATGAACACTGAAGCTTTCTTT.

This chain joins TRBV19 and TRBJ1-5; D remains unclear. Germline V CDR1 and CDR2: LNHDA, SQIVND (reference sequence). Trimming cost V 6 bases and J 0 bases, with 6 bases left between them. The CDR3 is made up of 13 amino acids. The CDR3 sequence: CASSYSSNQPQHF. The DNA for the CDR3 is TGTGCCAGTAGCTACAGTAGCAATCAGCCCCAGCATTTT.

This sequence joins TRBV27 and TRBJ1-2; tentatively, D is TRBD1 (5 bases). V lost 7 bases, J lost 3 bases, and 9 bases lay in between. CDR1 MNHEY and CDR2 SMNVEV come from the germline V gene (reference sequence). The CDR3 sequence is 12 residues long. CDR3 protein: CASKGGDYGYTF. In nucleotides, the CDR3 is TGTGCCAGCAAAGGAGGGGACTATGGCTACACCTTC.

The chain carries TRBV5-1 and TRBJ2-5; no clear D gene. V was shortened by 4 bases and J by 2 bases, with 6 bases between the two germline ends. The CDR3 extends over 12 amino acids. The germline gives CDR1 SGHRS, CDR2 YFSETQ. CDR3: CASSTGQETQYF. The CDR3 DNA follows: TGCGCCAGCAGCACTGGGCAAGAGACCCAGTACTTC.

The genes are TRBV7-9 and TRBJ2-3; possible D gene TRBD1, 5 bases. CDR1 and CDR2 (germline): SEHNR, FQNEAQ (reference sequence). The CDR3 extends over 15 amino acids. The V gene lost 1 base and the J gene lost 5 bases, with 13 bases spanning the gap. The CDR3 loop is CASSLVGAAGDTQYF. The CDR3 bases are TGTGCCAGCAGCTTAGTAGGGGCAGCTGGAGATACGCAGTATTTT.

The CDR3 loop is CASSRVIAGGRVAQYF. Written as DNA, the CDR3 is TGTGCCAGCAGCCGCGTAATAGCGGGAGGGCGGGTCGCGCAGTATTTT. The chain carries TRBV7-8 and TRBJ2-3; 11 nucleotides line up with TRBD2. V lost 5 bases to trimming and J lost 10 bases; unmatched junction nucleotides: 14. Germline V gene sequence: CDR1 SGHVS, CDR2 FQNEAQ. The CDR3 is 16 residues long.

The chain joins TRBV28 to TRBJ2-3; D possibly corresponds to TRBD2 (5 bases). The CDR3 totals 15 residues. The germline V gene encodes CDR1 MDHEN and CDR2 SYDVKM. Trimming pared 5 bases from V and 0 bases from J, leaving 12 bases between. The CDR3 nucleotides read TGTGCCAGCAGTCCCAGCGGCCCTAGCACAGATACGCAGTATTTT. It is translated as CASSPSGPSTDTQYF. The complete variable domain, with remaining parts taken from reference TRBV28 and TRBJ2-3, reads DVKVTQSSRYLVKRTGEKVFLECVQDMDHENMFWYRQDPGLGLRLIYFSYDVKMKEKGDIPEGYSVSREKKERFSLILESASTNQTSMYLCASSPSGPSTDTQYFGPGTRLTVL.